This T cell receptor (beta chain) came from a study of T cell responses to AZD1222 COVID-19 vaccine (dated by TCRdb to the early 2020s). With respect to the entire study: Because spike-specific TCR depth and breadth did not differ between the two schedules, AZD1222 recipients who got a second dose at roughly 4 weeks were pooled with those who got a second dose at roughly 12 weeks. A total of more than 230 trial participants underwent TCR sequencing, of whom around 200 received two doses of AZD1222 and some 26 received two doses of the MenACWY control vaccine. Trial participants were enrolled by age into 18-55, 56-69 and 70-plus year subgroups, with about 150, 27 and 61 TCR-sequenced participants respectively.

The CDR3 regions of human TCRbeta chains were subjected to immunosequencing. The authors' pipeline ran thus. Repertoire TCRs were checked for matches against a reference library of SARS-CoV-2-specific TCRs that had been generated using the MIRA antigen-specificity platform. Breadth was defined as the fraction of unique TCRs that were SARS-CoV-2-associated, and depth was defined as the fraction of total T cells that were SARS-CoV-2-associated. Each spike-specific TCR was assigned to its reactive spike region and to a CD4 or CD8 class using the MIRA data. Log10-transformed breadth and depth values were compared by one-way ANOVA with Sidak's multiple comparisons tests. The immuneACCESS repertoire file appears here via TCRdb, limited to in-frame rearrangements. These files lack a portion of the clones; in checked studies, under half of the deficit traces to unresolved V genes, and the cause of the others is not known. That table gives V, J and clone size, and the DNA gave D and trimming. This sample is represented by under 95,000 clones; 80% to 90% of them were singletons. 15% to 20% of the sample lies in the top ten.

Taken with the paper, the label for time point translates to: baseline before first vaccination. Vaccinee samples came from UK trials COV001 and COV002, including a single-blind randomized controlled phase 2/3 trial of AZD1222 (ChAdOx1 nCoV-19) in healthy adults. For TCRbeta chain sequencing, PBMC samples were collected from trial participants at day 0 and at day 28 after the second dose. The investigation overall reported the following: Conclusions about previously exposed vaccinees are limited because only six or seven AZD1222 recipients were SARS-CoV-2 seropositive at baseline. The whole spike protein was spanned by vaccine-associated CD4 TCRs, and dominant responses were seen in regions 160-218 and 743-854. Nearly half of unique spike-specific TCRs reportedly recognized epitopes outside regions mutated in the B.1.351 and B.1.1.7 variants. Because no day 14 peak-response samples were available, the repertoires could be characterized only after the peak T cell response. In the small 56-69-year group, the increase in depth fell short of significance, most likely because of low power. After two AZD1222 doses, spike-specific TCR breadth and depth were significantly higher than at day 0 and than in MenACWY recipients. Participants were mostly white British and included more females than males, and it was suggested by the authors that clonal diversity may have been underestimated.

Via the germline V gene, CDR1 is LGHNA and CDR2 YNFKEQ. The CDR3 covers 15 residues, taking in both the cysteine and the phenylalanine. Kept here is only the CDR3 DNA, which spans 45 bases and is read in frame from base 1. V is pruned by 1 base and J by 2 bases, leaving 4 bases of the junction without a gene match. Regarding this clone: It has no known antigen specificity. No base quality values were provided; no much bigger clone lies one nucleotide off. The sample has other DNA sequences that encode this CDR3 too.

The clonotype originates from an adult in good health. The source material was peripheral blood, sampled on day 0 of AZD1222 vaccination. The V and J segments used are TRBV4-2 and TRBJ1-2; 7 nucleotides in the junction match TRBD1. The nucleotide sequence is TGTGCCAGCAGCCAAGCCCCGACAGGGAACTATGGCTACACCTTC. Translated, it reads CASSQAPTGNYGYTF.